Given below is one TCR beta chain in context. The data belong to a study of cytomegalovirus exposure and HLA in healthy donors. The CDR3 extends over 14 amino acids. The germline V gene has CDR1 MNHNY and CDR2 SVGAGI (reference sequence). V dropped 0 bases and J dropped 8 bases, with 13 bases sitting between them. PCR amplification relied on 60 Vbeta primers (plus 13 Jbeta primers). TCRdb's copy holds only in-frame clones and misses some; the assay was immunoSEQ multiplex PCR. The table records fewer than 200,000 clones, around four fifths of them present only once. The sample consisted of PBMCs. The origin of this receptor is a man aged 35 to 55 in good health and CMV-seropositive. The chain joins TRBV6-6 to TRBJ1-2; D gene ambiguous. CDR3 bases: TGTGCCAGCAGTTACTCACCAGAGAGCGGAGGCTACACCTTC. This encodes CASSYSPESGGYTF.